This T cell receptor (beta chain) derives from a study of blood T cells in healthy people across ages. A J-beta primer mix and a sample-barcoded 5' primer were used in a second PCR of roughly 6 to 12 cycles. Tagging of each cDNA molecule was performed by a template-switch adaptor with 12 random nucleotides. TCRdb re-called the 5' RACE reads through MiXCR, storing one row per CDR3 protein. The profile shows hundreds of thousands of distinct CDR3 sequences, under 30% of them singletons. Study results and caveats: Researchers report that TCR beta diversity correlated strongly with naive T cell percentage.

Worth noting for this clonotype: Its target is unknown.

This CDR3 comprises 18 residues. Germline lookup yields CDR1 SGHTA and CDR2 FQGNSA. J lost 5 bases, V lost 3 bases, and 14 bases had no gene match. A further study also used this sample, focusing on T cells of mothers and their children. Turning to that study: Slightly higher overlap, not significant, was seen in related mother-child pairs than in unrelated pairs.

This sequence originates from a boy younger than 18 in good health. The chain has TRBV7-2 and TRBJ2-5; 11 nucleotides line up with TRBD1. The material sequenced was blood. The CDR3 region is CASSFGILPGTGGETQYF. CDR3 in DNA: TGTGCCAGCAGCTTTGGGATTCTCCCCGGGACAGGGGGTGAGACCCAGTACTTC. The full variable domain, with the rest looked up from reference TRBV7-2 and TRBJ2-5, is GAGVSQSPSNKVTEKGKDVELRCDPISGHTALYWYRQSLGQGLEFLIYFQGNSAPDKSGLPSDRFSAERTGGSVSTLTIQRTQQEDSAVYLCASSFGILPGTGGETQYFGPGTRLLVL.